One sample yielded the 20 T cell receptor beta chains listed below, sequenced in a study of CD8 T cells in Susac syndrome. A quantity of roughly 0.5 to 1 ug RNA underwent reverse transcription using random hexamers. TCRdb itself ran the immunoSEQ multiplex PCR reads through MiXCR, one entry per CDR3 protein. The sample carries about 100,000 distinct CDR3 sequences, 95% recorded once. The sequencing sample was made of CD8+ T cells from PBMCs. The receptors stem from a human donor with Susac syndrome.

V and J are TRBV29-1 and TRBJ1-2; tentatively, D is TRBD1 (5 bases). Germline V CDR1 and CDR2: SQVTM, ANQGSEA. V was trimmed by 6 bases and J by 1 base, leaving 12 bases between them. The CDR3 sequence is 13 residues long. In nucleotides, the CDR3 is TGCAGCGTAGCCGATGGGGGTAACTATGGCTACACCTTC. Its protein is CSVADGGNYGYTF.

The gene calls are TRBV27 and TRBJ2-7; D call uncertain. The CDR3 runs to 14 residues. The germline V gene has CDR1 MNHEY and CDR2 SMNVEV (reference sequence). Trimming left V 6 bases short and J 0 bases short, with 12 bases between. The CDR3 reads CASSATPYSYEQYF. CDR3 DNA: TGTGCCAGCAGCGCCACCCCATACTCCTACGAGCAGTACTTC.

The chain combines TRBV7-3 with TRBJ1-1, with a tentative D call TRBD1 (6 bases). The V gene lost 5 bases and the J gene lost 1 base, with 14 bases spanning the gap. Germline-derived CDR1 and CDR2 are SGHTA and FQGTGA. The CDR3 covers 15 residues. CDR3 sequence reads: CASSPTGSGNTEAFF. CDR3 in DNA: TGTGCCAGCAGCCCGACAGGTTCGGGGAACACTGAAGCTTTCTTT.

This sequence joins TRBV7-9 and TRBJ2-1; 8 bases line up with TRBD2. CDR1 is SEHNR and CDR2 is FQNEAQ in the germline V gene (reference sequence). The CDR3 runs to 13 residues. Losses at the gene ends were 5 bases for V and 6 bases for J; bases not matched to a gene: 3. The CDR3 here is CASSAGGANEQFF. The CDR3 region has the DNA TGTGCCAGCAGCGCCGGGGGGGCCAATGAGCAGTTCTTC.

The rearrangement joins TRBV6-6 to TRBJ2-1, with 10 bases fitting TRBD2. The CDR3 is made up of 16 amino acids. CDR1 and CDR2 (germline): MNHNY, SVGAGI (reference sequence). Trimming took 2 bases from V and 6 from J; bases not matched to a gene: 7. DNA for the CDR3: TGTGCCAGCAGTTACCTAGCGGGAGCGGAGGGCAATGAGCAGTTCTTC. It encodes CASSYLAGAEGNEQFF.

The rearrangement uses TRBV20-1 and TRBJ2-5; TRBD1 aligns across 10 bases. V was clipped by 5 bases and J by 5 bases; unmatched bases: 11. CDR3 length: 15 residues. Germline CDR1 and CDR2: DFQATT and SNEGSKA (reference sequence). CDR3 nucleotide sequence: TGCAGTGCTTCACCGGGACAGGGGTTTCGGGAGACCCAGTACTTC. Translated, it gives CSASPGQGFRETQYF.

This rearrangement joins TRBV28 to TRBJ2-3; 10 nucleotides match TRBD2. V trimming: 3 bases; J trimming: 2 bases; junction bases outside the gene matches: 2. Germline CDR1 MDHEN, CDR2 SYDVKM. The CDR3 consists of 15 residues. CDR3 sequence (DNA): TGTGCCAGCAGTTTGCTAGCGGGAGACACAGATACGCAGTATTTT. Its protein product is CASSLLAGDTDTQYF.

The CDR3 loop is CASSVGGTGGDTQYF. In DNA, the CDR3 is TGTGCCAGCAGCGTAGGGGGAACCGGGGGAGATACGCAGTATTTT. This rearrangement joins TRBV9 to TRBJ2-3; possibly TRBD2 for D (6 bases). Germline-derived CDR1 and CDR2 are SGDLS and YYNGEE. The CDR3 spans 15 residues. V was shortened by 0 bases and J by 5 bases, with 13 bases between the two germline ends.

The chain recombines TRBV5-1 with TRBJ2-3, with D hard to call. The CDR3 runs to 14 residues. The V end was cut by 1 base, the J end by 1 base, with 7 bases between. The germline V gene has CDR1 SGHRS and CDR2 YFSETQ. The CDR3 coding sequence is TGCGCCAGCAGCTTGTTCCCTGGCACAGATACGCAGTATTTT. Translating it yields CASSLFPGTDTQYF.

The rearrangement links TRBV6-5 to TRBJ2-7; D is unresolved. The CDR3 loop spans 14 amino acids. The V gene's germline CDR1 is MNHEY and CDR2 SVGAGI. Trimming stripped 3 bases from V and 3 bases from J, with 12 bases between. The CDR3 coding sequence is TGTGCCAGCAGTTATCTTTGGCGGATCTACGAGCAGTACTTC. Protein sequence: CASSYLWRIYEQYF.

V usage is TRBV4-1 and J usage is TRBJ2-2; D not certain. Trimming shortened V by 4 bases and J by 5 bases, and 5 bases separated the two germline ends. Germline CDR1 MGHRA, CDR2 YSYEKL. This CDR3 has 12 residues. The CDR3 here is CASSPVTGELFF. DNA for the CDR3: TGCGCCAGCAGCCCCGTTACCGGGGAGCTGTTTTTT.

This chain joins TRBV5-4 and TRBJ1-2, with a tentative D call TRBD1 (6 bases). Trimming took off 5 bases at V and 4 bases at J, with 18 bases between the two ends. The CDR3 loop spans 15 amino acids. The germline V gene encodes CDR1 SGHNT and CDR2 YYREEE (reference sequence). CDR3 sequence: CASSHRDPGAYGYTF. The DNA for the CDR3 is TGTGCCAGCAGTCACAGGGACCCAGGGGCCTATGGCTACACCTTC.

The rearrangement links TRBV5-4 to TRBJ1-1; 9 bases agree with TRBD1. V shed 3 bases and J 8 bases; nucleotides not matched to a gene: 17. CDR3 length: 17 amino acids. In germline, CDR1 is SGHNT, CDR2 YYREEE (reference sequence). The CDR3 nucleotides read TGTGCCAGCAGCTCGGGCCCTCAGGACAGGGGAAGGAGGGAAGCTTTCTTT. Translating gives CASSSGPQDRGRREAFF.

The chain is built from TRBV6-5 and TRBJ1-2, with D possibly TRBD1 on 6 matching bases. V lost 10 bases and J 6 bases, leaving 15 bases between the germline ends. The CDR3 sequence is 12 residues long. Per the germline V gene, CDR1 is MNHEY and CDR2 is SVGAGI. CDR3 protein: CAIGNRVDGYTF. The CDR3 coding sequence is TGTGCCATCGGAAACAGGGTTGATGGCTACACCTTC.

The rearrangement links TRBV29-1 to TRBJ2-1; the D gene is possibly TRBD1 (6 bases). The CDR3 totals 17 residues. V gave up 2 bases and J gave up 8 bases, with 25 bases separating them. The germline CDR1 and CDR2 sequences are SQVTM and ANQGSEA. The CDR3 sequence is CSVETMYREPRSDEQFF. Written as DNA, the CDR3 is TGCAGCGTTGAAACCATGTACAGGGAACCCCGTAGCGATGAGCAGTTCTTC.

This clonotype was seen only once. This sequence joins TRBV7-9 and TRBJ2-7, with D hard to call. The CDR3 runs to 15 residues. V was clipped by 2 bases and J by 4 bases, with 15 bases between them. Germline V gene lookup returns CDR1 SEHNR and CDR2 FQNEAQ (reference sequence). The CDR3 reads CASSLSGSGRYEQYF. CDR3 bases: TGTGCCAGCAGCTTATCTGGGTCTGGCCGGTACGAGCAGTACTTC.

The CDR3 loop is CASSEWRQSSYEQYF. In DNA, the CDR3 is TGTGCCAGCAGTGAATGGCGGCAGAGCTCCTACGAGCAGTACTTC. V gene TRBV25-1 combines with J gene TRBJ2-7; unclear D gene. V lost 1 base, J lost 0 bases, and 10 bases lay in between. In germline, CDR1 is MGHDK, CDR2 SYGVNS. The CDR3 length is 15 residues.

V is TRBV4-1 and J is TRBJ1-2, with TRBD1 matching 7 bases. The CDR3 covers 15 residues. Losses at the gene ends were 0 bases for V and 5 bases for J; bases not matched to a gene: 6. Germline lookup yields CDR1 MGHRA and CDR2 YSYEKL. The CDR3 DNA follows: TGCGCCAGCAGCCAAGATAGAGACAGGGCGTATGGCTACACCTTC. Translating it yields CASSQDRDRAYGYTF.

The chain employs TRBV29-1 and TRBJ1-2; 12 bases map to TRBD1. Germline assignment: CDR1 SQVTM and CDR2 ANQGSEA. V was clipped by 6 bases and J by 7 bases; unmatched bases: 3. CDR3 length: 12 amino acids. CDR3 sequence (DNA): TGCAGCGTGGGACAGGGGGCGCTTGGCTACACCTTC. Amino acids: CSVGQGALGYTF.

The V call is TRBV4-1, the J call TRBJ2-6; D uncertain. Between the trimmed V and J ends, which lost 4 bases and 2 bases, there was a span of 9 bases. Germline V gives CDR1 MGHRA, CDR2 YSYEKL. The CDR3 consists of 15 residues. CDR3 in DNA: TGCGCCAGCAGCCCAGCTGATACTGGGGCCAACGTCCTGACTTTC. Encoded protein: CASSPADTGANVLTF.